This is a list of T cell receptor beta chains from one sample in a study of OX40 agonist ivuxolimab in advanced cancers. Produced via immunoSEQ multiplex PCR; TCRdb's table is partial and in-frame only. Here the sample spans over 100,000 clones, over 85% being singletons. Sample: CD4+ or CD8+ T cells sorted from blood, taken in a trial of the OX40 agonist ivuxolimab. The receptor source for this set is an adult with an advanced solid tumor such as melanoma, head and neck, liver or kidney cancer. Both conserved end residues are part of each CDR3. D genes are given only for firm matches. Size values are once, few and many counts, or a class for expanded clones, and some rows have none.

CASTLRDNTEAFF,TGTGCCAGCACCCTAAGGGATAACACTGAAGCTTTCTTT,.,TRBJ1-1,TRBV28,.,13
CASSQGAGNEKLFF,TGTGCCAGCAGTCAAGGGGCGGGGAATGAAAAACTGTTTTTT,.,TRBJ1-4,TRBV11-2,.,14
CASSLNGAGNQPQHF,TGCGCCAGCAGCTTGAACGGGGCGGGCAATCAGCCCCAGCATTTT,.,TRBJ1-5,TRBV5-1,.,15
CASSPRGWESTDTQYF,TGTGCCAGCAGCCCCCGCGGGTGGGAGAGCACAGATACGCAGTATTTT,.,TRBJ2-3,TRBV9,.,16
CASSRRTELRNTEAFF,TGTGCCAGCAGCCGCCGGACGGAACTTCGGAACACTGAAGCTTTCTTT,.,TRBJ1-1,TRBV4-2,.,16
CASSHSAGLAGGHVDEQFF,TGCGCCAGCAGCCATTCGGCGGGTTTAGCGGGGGGGCATGTCGATGAGCAGTTCTTC,TRBD2,TRBJ2-1,TRBV4-1,.,19
CASSQDLGTGGNEQFF,TGTGCCAGCAGCCAAGATCTTGGGACAGGGGGCAATGAGCAGTTCTTC,TRBD1,TRBJ2-1,TRBV14,.,16
CASSMRQGMGSTDTQYF,TGTGCCAGTAGTATGAGACAGGGGATGGGTAGCACAGATACGCAGTATTTT,TRBD1,TRBJ2-3,TRBV19,.,17
CASSETSGGSYEQYF,TGCGCCAGCAGTGAGACTAGCGGGGGTTCCTACGAGCAGTACTTC,TRBD2,TRBJ2-7,TRBV10-2,.,15
CASSLLRAGNTIYF,TGTGCCAGCAGCTTACTCAGGGCTGGAAACACCATATATTTT,.,TRBJ1-3,TRBV5-6,.,14
CASSSGEVYGYTF,TGCGCCAGCAGCTCCGGGGAGGTCTATGGCTACACCTTC,.,TRBJ1-2,TRBV5-1,once,13
CASSLVWTYNEQFF,TGCGCCAGCAGCTTGGTTTGGACTTACAATGAGCAGTTCTTC,.,TRBJ2-1,TRBV5-1,.,14
CASSPETSFYEQFF,TGTGCCAGCAGCCCCGAGACTAGTTTCTATGAGCAGTTCTTC,.,TRBJ2-1,TRBV11-2,.,14
CASSHSGITDTQYF,TGTGCCAGCAGTCATAGCGGGATCACAGATACGCAGTATTTT,TRBD2,TRBJ2-3,TRBV7-3,.,14
CASSLGRAPDTQYF,TGTGCCAGCAGCTTGGGGAGGGCCCCAGATACGCAGTATTTT,TRBD2,TRBJ2-3,TRBV7-2,.,14
CASSFVLTLSVSPNTEAFF,TGTGCCAGCAGTTTTGTTCTCACCCTCTCGGTTTCACCCAACACTGAAGCTTTCTTT,.,TRBJ1-1,TRBV28,once,19
CASSFRGQKNSPLHF,TGTGCCAGCAGTTTCAGAGGACAGAAAAATTCACCCCTCCACTTT,.,TRBJ1-6,TRBV27,.,15
CASSYPGTAGNEQFF,TGTGCCAGCAGTTACCCTGGGACGGCCGGGAATGAGCAGTTCTTC,.,TRBJ2-1,TRBV6-5,.,15
CASSVVQTGVDGYTF,TGTGCCAGCAGCGTAGTTCAGACAGGGGTAGATGGCTACACCTTC,TRBD1,TRBJ1-2,TRBV9,.,15
CASSLFNRGSYEQYF,TGTGCCAGCAGCTTGTTTAACAGGGGGTCCTACGAGCAGTACTTC,TRBD1,TRBJ2-7,TRBV5-6,.,15
CASRGAVRRKAFF,TGTGCCAGCAGGGGGGCGGTCCGCAGAAAAGCTTTCTTT,.,TRBJ1-1,TRBV2,.,13
CASSELGTKNTEAFF,TGCGCCAGCAGTGAGTTAGGGACAAAGAACACTGAAGCTTTCTTT,.,TRBJ1-1,TRBV10-2,.,15
CASILQGAGNTIYF,TGTGCCAGCATCTTACAGGGAGCTGGAAACACCATATATTTT,.,TRBJ1-3,TRBV7-9,.,14
CASSSSGGYVETQYF,TGTGCCAGCAGCTCGTCCGGCGGATATGTGGAGACCCAGTACTTC,.,TRBJ2-5,TRBV5-8,once,15
CASSGQLISNQPQHF,TGTGCCAGCAGTGGACAGTTGATTAGCAATCAGCCCCAGCATTTT,.,TRBJ1-5,TRBV6-1,.,15
CASSLSATNNEQFF,TGTGCCAGCTCACTTAGCGCTACCAACAATGAGCAGTTCTTC,.,TRBJ2-1,TRBV28,.,14
CASSVEPRNYGYTF,TGTGCCAGCAGCGTAGAACCCCGTAACTATGGCTACACCTTC,.,TRBJ1-2,TRBV9,.,14
CASSSRGQETQYF,TGTGCCAGCAGCTCTCGGGGGCAAGAGACCCAGTACTTC,.,TRBJ2-5,TRBV7-2,.,13
CASSLSTGGVSEQFF,TGTGCCAGCAGCTTGTCGACGGGGGGGGTCTCTGAGCAGTTCTTC,TRBD2,TRBJ2-1,TRBV5-4,.,15